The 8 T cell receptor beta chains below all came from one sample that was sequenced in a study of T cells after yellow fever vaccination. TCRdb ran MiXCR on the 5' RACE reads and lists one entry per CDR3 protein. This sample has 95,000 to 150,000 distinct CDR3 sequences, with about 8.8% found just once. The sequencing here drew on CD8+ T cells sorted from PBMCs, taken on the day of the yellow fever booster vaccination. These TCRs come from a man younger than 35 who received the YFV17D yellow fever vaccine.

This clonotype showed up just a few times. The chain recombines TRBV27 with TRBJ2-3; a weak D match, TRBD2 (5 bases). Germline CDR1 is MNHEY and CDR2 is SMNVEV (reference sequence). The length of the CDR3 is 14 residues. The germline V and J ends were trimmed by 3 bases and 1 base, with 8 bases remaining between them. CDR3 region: CASSFGRGTDTQYF. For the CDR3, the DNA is TGTGCCAGCAGTTTTGGGCGGGGCACAGATACGCAGTATTTT.

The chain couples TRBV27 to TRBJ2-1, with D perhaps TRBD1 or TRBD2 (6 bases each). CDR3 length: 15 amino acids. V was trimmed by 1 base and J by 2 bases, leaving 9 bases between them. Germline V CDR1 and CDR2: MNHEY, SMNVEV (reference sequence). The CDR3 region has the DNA TGTGCCAGCAGTTTATGGGGGGCCGCCTACAATGAGCAGTTCTTC. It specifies CASSLWGAAYNEQFF.

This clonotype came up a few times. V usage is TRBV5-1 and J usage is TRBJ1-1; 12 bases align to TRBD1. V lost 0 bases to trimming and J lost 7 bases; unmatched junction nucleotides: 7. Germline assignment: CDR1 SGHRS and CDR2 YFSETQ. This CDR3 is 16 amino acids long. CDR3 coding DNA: TGCGCCAGCAGCTTGGCAAGGGACAGGGGGCTCGTTGAAGCTTTCTTT. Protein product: CASSLARDRGLVEAFF.

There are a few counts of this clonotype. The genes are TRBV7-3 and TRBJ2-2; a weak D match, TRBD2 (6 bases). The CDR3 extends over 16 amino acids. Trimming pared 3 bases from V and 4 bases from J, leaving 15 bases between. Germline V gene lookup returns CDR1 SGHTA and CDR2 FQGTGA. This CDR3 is CASSFHGEAGTGELFF. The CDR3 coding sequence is TGTGCCAGCAGCTTCCACGGGGAGGCTGGCACCGGGGAGCTGTTTTTT.

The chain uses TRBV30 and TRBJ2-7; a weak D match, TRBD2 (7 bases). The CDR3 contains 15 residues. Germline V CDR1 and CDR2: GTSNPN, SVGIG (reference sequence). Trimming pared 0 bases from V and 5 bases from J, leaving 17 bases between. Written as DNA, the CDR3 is TGTGCCTGGAGTGTCTGGGACGTCGGGGGGCACGAGCAGTACTTC. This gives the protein CAWSVWDVGGHEQYF. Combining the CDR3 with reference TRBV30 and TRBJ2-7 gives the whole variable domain SQTIHQWPATLVQPVGSPLSLECTVEGTSNPNLYWYRQAAGRGLQLLFYSVGIGQISSEVPQNLSASRPQDRQFILSSKKLLLSDSGFYLCAWSVWDVGGHEQYFGPGTRLTVT.

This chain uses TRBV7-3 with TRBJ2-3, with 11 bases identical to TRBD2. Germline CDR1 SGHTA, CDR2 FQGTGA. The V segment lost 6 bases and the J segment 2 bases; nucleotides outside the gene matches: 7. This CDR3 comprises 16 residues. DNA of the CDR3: TGTGCCAGCAGTCAGACGACTAGCGGGGCCACAGATACGCAGTATTTT. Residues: CASSQTTSGATDTQYF.

This CDR3 reads CASSPRDSNTGELFF. The CDR3, as DNA: TGTGCCAGCAGCCCCCGGGACAGTAACACCGGGGAGCTGTTTTTT. This chain joins TRBV7-6 and TRBJ2-2; 7 bases are a match to TRBD1. V lost 5 bases to trimming and J lost 2 bases; unmatched junction nucleotides: 5. Germline assignment: CDR1 SGHVS and CDR2 FNYEAQ. This CDR3 is 15 amino acids long.

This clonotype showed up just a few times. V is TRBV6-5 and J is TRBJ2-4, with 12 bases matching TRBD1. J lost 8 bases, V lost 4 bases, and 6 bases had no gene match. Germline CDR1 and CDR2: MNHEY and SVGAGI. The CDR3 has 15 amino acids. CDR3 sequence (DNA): TGTGCCAGCAGTTCCCGGGACAGGGGGCATGACATTCAGTACTTC. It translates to CASSSRDRGHDIQYF.